This T cell receptor (beta chain) was identified in a study of graft-versus-host responses after intestinal transplantation. Study-wide context: Recipients obtained multivisceral, liver-intestinal, or isolated intestinal transplants. Recipients across the board were started on anti-thymocyte globulin induction, then kept on tacrolimus and steroids for about 3 years. The study's findings and limits: GvH clonotypes were identified within recipient marrow, with a subset emerging first in ileum or blood. Peak GvH clone levels in circulation were associated with early post-transplant HvG declines.

About this clone itself: Its antigen is unknown.

The protocol was immunoSEQ multiplex PCR, while the TCRdb copy is restricted to in-frame clones and leaves out a portion. Here the sample spans about 81,000 clones, about 89% being singletons. This CDR3 is built from 15 residues. The germline gives CDR1 SEHNR, CDR2 FQNEAQ (reference sequence). Losses at the gene ends were 6 bases for V and 2 bases for J; bases not matched to a gene: 3. This chain connects TRBV7-9 to TRBJ2-3; 12 nucleotides line up with TRBD2. Sequences were derived from unstimulated CD4+ T cells sorted from spleen or lymph node cells, sampled before intestinal transplant. This sequence originates from a human donor who received an intestinal transplant. Written as DNA, the CDR3 is TGTGCCAGCAGTCGGACTAGCGGGAACACAGATACGCAGTATTTT. Amino acids: CASSRTSGNTDTQYF.